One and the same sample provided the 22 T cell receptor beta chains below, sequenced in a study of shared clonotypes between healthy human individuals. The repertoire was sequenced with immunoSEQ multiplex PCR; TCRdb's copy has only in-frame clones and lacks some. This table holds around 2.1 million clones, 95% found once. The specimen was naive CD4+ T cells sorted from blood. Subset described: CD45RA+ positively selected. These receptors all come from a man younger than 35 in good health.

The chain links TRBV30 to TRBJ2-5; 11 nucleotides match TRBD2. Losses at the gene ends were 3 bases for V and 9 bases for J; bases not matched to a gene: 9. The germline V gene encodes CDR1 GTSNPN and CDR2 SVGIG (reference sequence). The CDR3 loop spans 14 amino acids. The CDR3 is CAWRGTSGRFAQYF. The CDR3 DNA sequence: TGTGCCTGGAGGGGGACTAGCGGACGGTTTGCCCAGTACTTC.

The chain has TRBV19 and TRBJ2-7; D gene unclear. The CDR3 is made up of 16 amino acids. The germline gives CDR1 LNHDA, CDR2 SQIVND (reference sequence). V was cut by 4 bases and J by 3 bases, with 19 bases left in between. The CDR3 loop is CASSTTRKSDFYEQYF. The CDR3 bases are TGTGCCAGTAGTACCACACGTAAAAGCGATTTCTACGAGCAGTACTTC. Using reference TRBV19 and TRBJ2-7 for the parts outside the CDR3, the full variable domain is DGGITQSPKYLFRKEGQNVTLSCEQNLNHDAMYWYRQDPGQGLRLIYYSQIVNDFQKGDIAEGYSVSREKKESFPLTVTSAQKNPTAFYLCASSTTRKSDFYEQYFGPGTRLTVT.

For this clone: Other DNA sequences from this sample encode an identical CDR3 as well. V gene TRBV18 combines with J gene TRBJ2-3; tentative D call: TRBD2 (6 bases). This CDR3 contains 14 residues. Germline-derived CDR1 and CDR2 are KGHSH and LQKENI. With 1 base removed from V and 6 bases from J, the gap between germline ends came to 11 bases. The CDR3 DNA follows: TGTGCCAGCTCACCACGGCGGGGTGAGGATACGCAGTATTTT. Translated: CASSPRRGEDTQYF.

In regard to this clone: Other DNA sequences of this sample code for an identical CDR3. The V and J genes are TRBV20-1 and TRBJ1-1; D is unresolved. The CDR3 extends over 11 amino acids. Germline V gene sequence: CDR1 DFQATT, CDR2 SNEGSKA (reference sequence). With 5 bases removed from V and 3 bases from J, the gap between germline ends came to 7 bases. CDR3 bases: TGCAGTGCTCCTGCTGACACTGAAGCTTTCTTT. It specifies CSAPADTEAFF.

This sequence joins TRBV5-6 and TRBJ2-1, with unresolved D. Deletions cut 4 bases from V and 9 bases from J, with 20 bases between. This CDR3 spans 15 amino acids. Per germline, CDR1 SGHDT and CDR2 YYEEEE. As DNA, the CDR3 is TGTGCCAGCAGCCTCTTAAATTTCCGGACCAGTGAGCAGTTCTTC. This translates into CASSLLNFRTSEQFF.

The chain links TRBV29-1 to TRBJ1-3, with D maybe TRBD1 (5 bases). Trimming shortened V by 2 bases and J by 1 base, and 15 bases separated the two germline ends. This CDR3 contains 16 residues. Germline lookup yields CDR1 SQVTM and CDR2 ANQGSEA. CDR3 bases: TGCAGCGTTGAAAGAGGGTGGGGGGTATCTGGAAACACCATATATTTT. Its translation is CSVERGWGVSGNTIYF.

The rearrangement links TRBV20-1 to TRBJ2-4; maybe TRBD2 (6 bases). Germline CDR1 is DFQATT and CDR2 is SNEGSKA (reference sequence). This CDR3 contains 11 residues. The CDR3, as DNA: TGCAGCTCGGGACTTCAAAACATTCAGTACTTC. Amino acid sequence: CSSGLQNIQYF.

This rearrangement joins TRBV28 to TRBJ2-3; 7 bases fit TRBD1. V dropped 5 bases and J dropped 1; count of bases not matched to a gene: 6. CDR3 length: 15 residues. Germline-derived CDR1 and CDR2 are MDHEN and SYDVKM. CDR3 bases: TGTGCCAGCAGTCCCGACAGGGCACGCACAGATACGCAGTATTTT. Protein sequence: CASSPDRARTDTQYF.

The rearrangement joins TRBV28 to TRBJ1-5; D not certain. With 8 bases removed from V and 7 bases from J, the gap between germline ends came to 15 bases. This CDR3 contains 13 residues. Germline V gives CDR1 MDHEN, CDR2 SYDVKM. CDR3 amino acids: CASRSERNQPQHF. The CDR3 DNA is TGTGCCAGCCGCTCCGAAAGGAACCAGCCCCAGCATTTT.

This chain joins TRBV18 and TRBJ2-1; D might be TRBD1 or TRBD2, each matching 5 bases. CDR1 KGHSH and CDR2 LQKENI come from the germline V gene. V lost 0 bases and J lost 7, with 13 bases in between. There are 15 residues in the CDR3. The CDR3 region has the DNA TGTGCCAGCTCACCACCGGGGACGGGATGGAATGAGCAGTTCTTC. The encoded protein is CASSPPGTGWNEQFF. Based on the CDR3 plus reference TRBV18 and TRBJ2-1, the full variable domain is NAGVMQNPRHLVRRRGQEARLRCSPMKGHSHVYWYRQLPEEGLKFMVYLQKENIIDESGMPKERFSAEFPKEGPSILRIQQVVRGDSAAYFCASSPPGTGWNEQFFGPGTRLTVL.

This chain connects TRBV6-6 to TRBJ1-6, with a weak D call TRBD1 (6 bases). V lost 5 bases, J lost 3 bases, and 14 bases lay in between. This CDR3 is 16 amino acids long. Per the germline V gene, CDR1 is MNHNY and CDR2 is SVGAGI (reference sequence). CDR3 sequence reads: CASSRGDGYYNSPLHF. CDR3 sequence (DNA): TGTGCCAGCAGTAGGGGGGACGGTTACTATAATTCACCCCTCCACTTT.

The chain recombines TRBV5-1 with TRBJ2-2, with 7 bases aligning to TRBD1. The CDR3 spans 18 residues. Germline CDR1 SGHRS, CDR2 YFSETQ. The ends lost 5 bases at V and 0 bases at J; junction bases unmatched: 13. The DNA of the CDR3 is TGCGCCAGCAGTCCTGGATATTGGCAGGGGGCGAACACCGGGGAGCTGTTTTTT. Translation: CASSPGYWQGANTGELFF. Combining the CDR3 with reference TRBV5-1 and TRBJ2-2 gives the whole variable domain KAGVTQTPRYLIKTRGQQVTLSCSPISGHRSVSWYQQTPGQGLQFLFEYFSETQRNKGNFPGRFSGRQFSNSRSEMNVSTLELGDSALYLCASSPGYWQGANTGELFFGEGSRLTVL.

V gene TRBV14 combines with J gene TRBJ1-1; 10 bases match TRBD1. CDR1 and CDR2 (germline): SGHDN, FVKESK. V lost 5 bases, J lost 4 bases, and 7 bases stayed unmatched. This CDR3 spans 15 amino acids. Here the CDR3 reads CASSEMDRGVTEAFF. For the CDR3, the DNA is TGTGCCAGCAGCGAGATGGACAGGGGGGTCACTGAAGCTTTCTTT.

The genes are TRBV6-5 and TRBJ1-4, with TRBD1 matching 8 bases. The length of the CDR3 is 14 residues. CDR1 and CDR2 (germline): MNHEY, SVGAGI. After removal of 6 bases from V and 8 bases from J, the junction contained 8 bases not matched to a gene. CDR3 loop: CASRLTGGSEKLFF. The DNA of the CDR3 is TGTGCCAGCAGGCTCACAGGGGGAAGCGAAAAACTGTTTTTT.

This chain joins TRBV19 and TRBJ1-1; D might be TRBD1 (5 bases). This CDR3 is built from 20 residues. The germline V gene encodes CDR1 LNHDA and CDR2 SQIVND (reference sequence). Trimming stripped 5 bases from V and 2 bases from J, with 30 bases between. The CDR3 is CASSRSVITFQGWDNTEAFF. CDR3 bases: TGTGCCAGTAGTCGGAGCGTTATTACTTTCCAGGGATGGGACAACACTGAAGCTTTCTTT.

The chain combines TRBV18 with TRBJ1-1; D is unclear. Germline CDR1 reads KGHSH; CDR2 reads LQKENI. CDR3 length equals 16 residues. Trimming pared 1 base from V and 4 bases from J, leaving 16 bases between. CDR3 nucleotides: TGTGCCAGCTCACCACTCTACATAGGGCTGAGCACTGAAGCTTTCTTT. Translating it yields CASSPLYIGLSTEAFF. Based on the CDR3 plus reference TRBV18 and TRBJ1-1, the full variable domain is NAGVMQNPRHLVRRRGQEARLRCSPMKGHSHVYWYRQLPEEGLKFMVYLQKENIIDESGMPKERFSAEFPKEGPSILRIQQVVRGDSAAYFCASSPLYIGLSTEAFFGQGTRLTVV.

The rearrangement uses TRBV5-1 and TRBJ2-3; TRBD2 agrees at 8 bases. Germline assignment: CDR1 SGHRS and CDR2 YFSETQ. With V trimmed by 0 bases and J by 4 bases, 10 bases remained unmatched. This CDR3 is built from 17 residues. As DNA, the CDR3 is TGCGCCAGCAGCTTGGTCCCCGGACTAGCTCGCGCAGATACGCAGTATTTT. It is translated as CASSLVPGLARADTQYF.

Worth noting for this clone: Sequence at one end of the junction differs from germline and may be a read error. The CDR3 here is CASSFGPRGVF. The CDR3 DNA reads as TGTGCCAGCAGCTTCGGGCCCCGGGGAGTCTTC. The chain combines TRBV11-2 with TRBJ2-1; possible D gene TRBD2, 5 bases. The CDR3 covers 11 residues. CDR1 SGHAT and CDR2 FQNNGV come from the germline V gene.

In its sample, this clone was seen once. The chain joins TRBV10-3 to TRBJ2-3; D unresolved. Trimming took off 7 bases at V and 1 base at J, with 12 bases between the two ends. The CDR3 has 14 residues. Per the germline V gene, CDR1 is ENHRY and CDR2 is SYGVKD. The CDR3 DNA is TGTGCCATCACTCGTCTCTTAGGCACAGATACGCAGTATTTT. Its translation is CAITRLLGTDTQYF.

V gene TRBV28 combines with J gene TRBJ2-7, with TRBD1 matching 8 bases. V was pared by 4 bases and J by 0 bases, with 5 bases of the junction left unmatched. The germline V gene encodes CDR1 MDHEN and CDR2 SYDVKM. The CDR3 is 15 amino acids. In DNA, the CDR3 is TGTGCCAGCAGTTCCCAGGGGGCGGGCTCCTACGAGCAGTACTTC. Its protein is CASSSQGAGSYEQYF.

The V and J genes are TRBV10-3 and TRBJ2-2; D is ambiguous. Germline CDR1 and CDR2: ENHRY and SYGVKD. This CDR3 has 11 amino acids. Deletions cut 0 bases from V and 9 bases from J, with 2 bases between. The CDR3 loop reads CAISESWELFF. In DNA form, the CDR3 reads TGTGCCATCAGTGAGTCGTGGGAGCTGTTTTTT.

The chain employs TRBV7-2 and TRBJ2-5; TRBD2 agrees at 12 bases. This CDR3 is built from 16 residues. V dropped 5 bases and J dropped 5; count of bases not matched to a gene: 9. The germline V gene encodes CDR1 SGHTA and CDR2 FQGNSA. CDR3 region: CASSTRTSGKGETQYF. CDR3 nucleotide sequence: TGTGCCAGCAGCACTAGGACTAGCGGGAAAGGTGAGACCCAGTACTTC.